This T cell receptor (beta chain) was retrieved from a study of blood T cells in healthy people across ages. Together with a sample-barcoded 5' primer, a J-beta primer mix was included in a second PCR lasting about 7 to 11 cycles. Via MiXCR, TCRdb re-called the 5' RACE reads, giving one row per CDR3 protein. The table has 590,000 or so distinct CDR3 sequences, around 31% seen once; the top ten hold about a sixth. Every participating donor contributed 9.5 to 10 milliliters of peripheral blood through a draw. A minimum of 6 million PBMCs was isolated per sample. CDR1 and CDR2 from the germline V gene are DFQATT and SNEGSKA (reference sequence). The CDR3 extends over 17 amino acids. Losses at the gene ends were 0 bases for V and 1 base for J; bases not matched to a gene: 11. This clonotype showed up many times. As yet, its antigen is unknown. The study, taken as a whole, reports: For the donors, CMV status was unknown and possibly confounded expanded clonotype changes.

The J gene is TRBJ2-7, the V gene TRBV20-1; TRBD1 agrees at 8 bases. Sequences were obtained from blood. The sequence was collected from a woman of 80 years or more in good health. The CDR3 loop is CSARESGQGSRSYEQYF. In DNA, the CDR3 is TGCAGTGCTAGAGAATCAGGACAGGGTTCGAGGTCCTACGAGCAGTACTTC.